These T cell receptor beta chains were read from a single sample in a study of OX40 agonist ivuxolimab in advanced cancers. Sequencing was performed with immunoSEQ multiplex PCR; in TCRdb, only in-frame clones are kept and a portion is missing. Of 50,000 to 75,000 clones in the sample, about nine tenths are singletons; the top ten hold over 1%. The material sequenced was CD4+ or CD8+ T cells sorted from blood, taken in a trial of the OX40 agonist ivuxolimab. The receptors were sampled from an adult with an advanced solid tumor such as melanoma, head and neck, liver or kidney cancer. CDR3s include the opening cysteine and the closing phenylalanine or tryptophan. The order of the fields is J gene, V gene, D gene, CDR3 length, clone size, CDR3 DNA, CDR3 protein. A D gene is named only where the DNA matches it firmly. Some rows have no size entry. The others give once, few or many, or a class for an expanded clone.

>TRBJ2-4|TRBV5-8|TRBD1|18|-
TGTGCCAGCAGCTTACCCGACGGACAGGGAAGGTCCAAAAACATTCAGTACTTC
CASSLPDGQGRSKNIQYF
>TRBJ2-3|TRBV30|TRBD2|14|-
TGTGCCTGGAACTCGGGAGGGAGCACAGATACGCAGTATTTT
CAWNSGGSTDTQYF
>TRBJ2-5|TRBV5-1|-|14|-
TGCGCCAGCAGCTTGGCCGTGCTGGGAGAGACCCAGTACTTC
CASSLAVLGETQYF
>TRBJ1-1|TRBV28|TRBD1|15|-
TGTGCCAGCAGTACCCCGGGACAGGGAAGCGCTGAAGCTTTCTTT
CASSTPGQGSAEAFF
>TRBJ1-4|TRBV6-5|-|15|few
TGTGCCAGCAGGCGGACAGTTTTAACTAATGAAAAACTGTTTTTT
CASRRTVLTNEKLFF
>TRBJ2-2|TRBV4-2|-|16|-
TGTGCCAGCAGCCAAGAACTAACAGGGTACTCCGGGGAGCTGTTTTTT
CASSQELTGYSGELFF
>TRBJ2-3|TRBV5-8|-|14|-
TGTGCCAGCAGCTTGGCGAGGGCCATAGATACGCAGTATTTT
CASSLARAIDTQYF
>TRBJ2-3|TRBV4-2|-|15|-
TGTGCCAGCAGCCAAGTAATTAGCGAAGCAGATACGCAGTATTTT
CASSQVISEADTQYF
>TRBJ1-5|TRBV19|-|13|-
TGTGCCAGTAGTATAGATATCAGTCAGCCCCAGCATTTT
CASSIDISQPQHF
>TRBJ2-3|TRBV15|-|14|-
TGTGCCACCAGCAGAGATCAAGGGGCAGATACGCAGTATTTT
CATSRDQGADTQYF
>TRBJ2-5|TRBV28|-|13|-
TGTGCCAGCAAGGGCCGGGCTAACCTCAATCAGTACTTC
CASKGRANLNQYF
>TRBJ1-5|TRBV15|-|13|-
TGTGCCACCAGCCCATTAGGGGGTCAGCCCCAGCATTTT
CATSPLGGQPQHF
>TRBJ2-5|TRBV7-9|-|14|-
TGTGCCAGCAGCTTAGAATATCTACAAGAGACCCAGTACTTC
CASSLEYLQETQYF
>TRBJ2-1|TRBV5-6|TRBD2|16|-
TGTGCCAGCAGCTTAACCGGGACTAGCGGATACAATGAGCAGTTCTTC
CASSLTGTSGYNEQFF
>TRBJ2-2|TRBV9|-|16|-
TGTGCCAGCAGCGTAGCAGGGACGCCGAACACCGGGGAGCTGTTTTTT
CASSVAGTPNTGELFF
>TRBJ1-2|TRBV11-2|-|12|few
TGTGCCAGCAGCGTGGGAGTCTATGGCTACACCTTC
CASSVGVYGYTF
>TRBJ2-2|TRBV5-1|TRBD1|16|-
TGCGCCAGCAGCTTCTCTGGGACAGGGAGCACCGGGGAGCTGTTTTTT
CASSFSGTGSTGELFF
>TRBJ1-5|TRBV7-2|-|17|once
TGTGCCAGCAGCTCGAGGGGGGGTCCCCAGAATAGGCAGCCCCAGCATTTT
CASSSRGGPQNRQPQHF
>TRBJ2-7|TRBV7-8|TRBD2|15|-
TGTGCCAGCAGCAAGTTCCTAGCGGGAGCTGTTGAGCAGTACTTC
CASSKFLAGAVEQYF
>TRBJ1-3|TRBV28|-|12|-
TGTGCCAGCAGGTCGGATGGAAACACCATATATTTT
CASRSDGNTIYF
>TRBJ2-1|TRBV28|TRBD1|15|-
TGTGCCAGCAGTTTAGGGGGACAGGTAAACAATGAGCAGTTCTTC
CASSLGGQVNNEQFF
>TRBJ2-1|TRBV18|TRBD2|16|once
TGTGCCAGCTCACCTCCGGGACTAGCGGGAGGAGATGAGCAGTTCTTC
CASSPPGLAGGDEQFF
>TRBJ1-1|TRBV29-1|-|14|-
TGCAGCGTTCTTCCCGCGAATAAGAACACTGAAGCTTTCTTT
CSVLPANKNTEAFF
>TRBJ2-1|TRBV19|-|12|once
TGTGCCAGTAGTATATCTAGGTTCGAGCAGTTCTTC
CASSISRFEQFF
>TRBJ2-4|TRBV12-2|-|17|-
TGTGCAAGTCGTCGGGGACTAGCGGGGCTAGCCAAAAACATTCAGTACTTC
CASRRGLAGLAKNIQYF
>TRBJ2-3|TRBV7-9|TRBD2|18|-
TGTGCCAGCAGCTTAGGACTAGCGGGAGGGTCCAGCACAGATACGCAGTATTTT
CASSLGLAGGSSTDTQYF
>TRBJ2-7|TRBV28|TRBD1|16|-
TGTGCCAGCAGTTTAACCCGGACAGGTATTAACTACGAGCAGTACTTC
CASSLTRTGINYEQYF
>TRBJ2-3|TRBV10-2|-|10|-
TGCGCATCAGGTCGGGATACGCAGTATTTT
CASGRDTQYF
>TRBJ1-1|TRBV5-1|TRBD1|15|-
TGCGCCAGCAGCACCTCTGGGACAGCTCACACTGAAGCTTTCTTT
CASSTSGTAHTEAFF
>TRBJ1-2|TRBV6-5|TRBD1|14|-
TGTGCCAGCACCCCGGACAGGGACCGAAGTGGCTACACCTTC
CASTPDRDRSGYTF
>TRBJ1-3|TRBV5-1|-|15|few
TGCGCCAGCGCAAAGGAGGGAGGTCTGGGAAACACCATATATTTT
CASAKEGGLGNTIYF
>TRBJ1-1|TRBV5-1|-|16|-
TGCGCCAGCAGCTTGGAAGGGGGGGACATGAACACTGAAGCTTTCTTT
CASSLEGGDMNTEAFF
>TRBJ2-4|TRBV19|-|13|-
TGTGCCAGTAGTAGTGGGGCCAAAAACATTCAGTACTTC
CASSSGAKNIQYF
>TRBJ2-1|TRBV18|TRBD2|16|-
TGTGCCAGCTCACCACAAGGGATAGCGGGAGTCTATGAGCAGTTCTTC
CASSPQGIAGVYEQFF
>TRBJ2-7|TRBV4-2|TRBD2|15|few
TGTGCCAGCAGCCAAGATACGGGACTAGGCTACGAGCAGTACTTC
CASSQDTGLGYEQYF
>TRBJ2-1|TRBV18|-|13|-
TGTGCCAGCTCACCGACCCCGCCCAATGAGCAGTTCTTC
CASSPTPPNEQFF
>TRBJ1-3|TRBV4-1|-|15|-
TGCGCCAGCAGCGGCAGAAGAAGCTCTGGAAACACCATATATTTT
CASSGRRSSGNTIYF
>TRBJ1-3|TRBV30|-|15|-
TGTGCCTGGAGTGTATGGCAGGGGCTTGGAAACACCATATATTTT
CAWSVWQGLGNTIYF
>TRBJ2-1|TRBV6-5|-|15|-
TGTGCCAGCAGTTCCCCCCAGGGGGGTGGGAATGAGCAGTTCTTC
CASSSPQGGGNEQFF
>TRBJ2-2|TRBV7-3|-|16|-
TGTGCCAGCAGCATTAGCGGAGGAGGGAACACCGGGGAGCTGTTTTTT
CASSISGGGNTGELFF
>TRBJ1-1|TRBV10-1|-|14|-
TGCGCCAGCAGTGGATCCGGGGGGAACACTGAAGCTTTCTTT
CASSGSGGNTEAFF
>TRBJ2-5|TRBV6-1|-|14|-
TGTGCCAGCAGTGAGGTTAAGGTTACTCGGGGCCAGTACTTC
CASSEVKVTRGQYF
>TRBJ2-1|TRBV21-1|-|18|once
TGTGCCAGCAGCAAAGGGAGACTAGCGGGAGAGTCCTACAATGAGCAGTTCTTC
CASSKGRLAGESYNEQFF
>TRBJ1-1|TRBV28|-|14|-
TGTGCCAGCAGAGAACAAGGCTCGGTCACTGAAGCTTTCTTT
CASREQGSVTEAFF
>TRBJ2-7|TRBV5-1|TRBD1|15|-
TGCGCCAGCAGCGGGGGACAGGGGGCGGCCTACGAGCAGTACTTC
CASSGGQGAAYEQYF
>TRBJ2-3|TRBV11-2|TRBD2|16|-
TGTGCCAGCAGCTTAAACCCGGCGGGGGGGCAAGATACGCAGTATTTT
CASSLNPAGGQDTQYF
>TRBJ1-5|TRBV5-1|TRBD1|17|-
TGCGCCAGCAGCCCACGTCCCGGGACAGGGTCCAATCAGCCCCAGCATTTT
CASSPRPGTGSNQPQHF